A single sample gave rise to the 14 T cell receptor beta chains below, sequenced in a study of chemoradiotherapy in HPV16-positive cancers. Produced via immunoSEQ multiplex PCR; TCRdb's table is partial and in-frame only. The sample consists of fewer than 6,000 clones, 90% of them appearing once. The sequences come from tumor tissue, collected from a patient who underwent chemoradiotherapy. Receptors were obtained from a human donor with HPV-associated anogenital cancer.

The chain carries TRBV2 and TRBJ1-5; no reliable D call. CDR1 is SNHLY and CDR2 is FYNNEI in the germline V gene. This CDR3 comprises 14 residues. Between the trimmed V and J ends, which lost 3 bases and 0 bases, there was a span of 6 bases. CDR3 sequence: CASSEVNSNQPQHF. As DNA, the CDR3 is TGTGCCAGCAGTGAGGTGAATAGCAATCAGCCCCAGCATTTT. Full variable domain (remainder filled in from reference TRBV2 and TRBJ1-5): EPEVTQTPSHQVTQMGQEVILRCVPISNHLYFYWYRQILGQKVEFLVSFYNNEISEKSEIFDDQFSVERPDGSNFTLKIRSTKLEDSAMYFCASSEVNSNQPQHFGDGTRLSIL.

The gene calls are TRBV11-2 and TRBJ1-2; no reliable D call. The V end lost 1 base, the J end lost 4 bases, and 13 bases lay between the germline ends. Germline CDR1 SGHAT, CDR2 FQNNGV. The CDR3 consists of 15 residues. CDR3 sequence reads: CASSLGGWGSYGYTF. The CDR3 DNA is TGTGCCAGCAGCTTAGGAGGGTGGGGTAGCTATGGCTACACCTTC.

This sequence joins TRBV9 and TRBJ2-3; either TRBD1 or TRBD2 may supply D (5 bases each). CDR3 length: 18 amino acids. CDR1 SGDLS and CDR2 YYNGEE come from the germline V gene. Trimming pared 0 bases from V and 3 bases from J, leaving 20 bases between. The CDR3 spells CASSVAIPTRGVTDTQYF. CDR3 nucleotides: TGTGCCAGCAGCGTAGCTATCCCAACGAGGGGAGTGACAGATACGCAGTATTTT.

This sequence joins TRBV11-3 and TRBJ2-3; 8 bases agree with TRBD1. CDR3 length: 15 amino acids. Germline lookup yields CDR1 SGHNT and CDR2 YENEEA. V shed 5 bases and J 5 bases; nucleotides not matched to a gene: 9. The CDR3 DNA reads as TGTGCCAGCAGCGATCGGACAGGGTGGGGAGATACGCAGTATTTT. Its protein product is CASSDRTGWGDTQYF. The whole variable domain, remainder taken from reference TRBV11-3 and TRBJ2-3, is EAGVVQSPRYKIIEKKQPVAFWCNPISGHNTLYWYLQNLGQGPELLIRYENEEAVDDSQLPKDRFSAERLKGVDSTLKIQPAELGDSAVYLCASSDRTGWGDTQYFGPGTRLTVL.

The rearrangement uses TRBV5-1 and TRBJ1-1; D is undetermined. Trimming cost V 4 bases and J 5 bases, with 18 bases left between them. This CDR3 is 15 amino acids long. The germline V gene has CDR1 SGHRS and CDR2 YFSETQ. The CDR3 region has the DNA TGCGCCAGCAGCGCATATACCTCGACTCCAACTGAAGCTTTCTTT. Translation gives CASSAYTSTPTEAFF.

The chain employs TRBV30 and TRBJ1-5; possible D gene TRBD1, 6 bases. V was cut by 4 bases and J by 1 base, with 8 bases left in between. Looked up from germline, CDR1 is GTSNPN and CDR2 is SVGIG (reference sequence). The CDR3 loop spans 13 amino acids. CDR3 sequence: CAWTRGSNQPQHF. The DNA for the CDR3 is TGTGCCTGGACGAGGGGGAGCAATCAGCCCCAGCATTTT.

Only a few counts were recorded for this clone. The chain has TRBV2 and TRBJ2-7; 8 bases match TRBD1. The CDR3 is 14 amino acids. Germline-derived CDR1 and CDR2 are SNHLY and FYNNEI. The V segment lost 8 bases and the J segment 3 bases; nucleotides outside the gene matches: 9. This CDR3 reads CASSGQEANYEQYF. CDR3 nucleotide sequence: TGTGCCAGCTCGGGACAGGAGGCTAACTACGAGCAGTACTTC.

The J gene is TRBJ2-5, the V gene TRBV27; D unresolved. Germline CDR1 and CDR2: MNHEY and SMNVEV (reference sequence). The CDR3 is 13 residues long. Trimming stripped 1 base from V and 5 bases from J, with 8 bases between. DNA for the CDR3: TGTGCCAGCAGTTTATGGGCGGCGGAGACCCAGTACTTC. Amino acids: CASSLWAAETQYF.

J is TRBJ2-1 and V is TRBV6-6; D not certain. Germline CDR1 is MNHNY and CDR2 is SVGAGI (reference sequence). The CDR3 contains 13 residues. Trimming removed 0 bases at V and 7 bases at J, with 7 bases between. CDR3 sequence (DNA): TGTGCCAGCAGTTACTCGATCGGGAATGAGCAGTTCTTC. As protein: CASSYSIGNEQFF.

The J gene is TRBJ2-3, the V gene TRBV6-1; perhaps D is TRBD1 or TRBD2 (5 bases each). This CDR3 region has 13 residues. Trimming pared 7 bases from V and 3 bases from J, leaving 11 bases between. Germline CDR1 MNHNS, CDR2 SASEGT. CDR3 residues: CASTRDGTDTQYF. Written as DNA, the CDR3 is TGTGCCAGCACCAGGGACGGAACAGATACGCAGTATTTT.

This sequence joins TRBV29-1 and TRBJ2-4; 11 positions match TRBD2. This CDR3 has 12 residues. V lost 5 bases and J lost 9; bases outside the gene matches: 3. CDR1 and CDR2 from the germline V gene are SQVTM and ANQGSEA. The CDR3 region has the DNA TGCAGCGTTATAGCGGGAGGGGCCATTCAGTACTTC. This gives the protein CSVIAGGAIQYF.

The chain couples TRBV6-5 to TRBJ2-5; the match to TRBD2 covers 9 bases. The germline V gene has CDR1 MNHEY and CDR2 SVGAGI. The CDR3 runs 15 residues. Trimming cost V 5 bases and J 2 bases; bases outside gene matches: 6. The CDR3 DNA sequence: TGTGCCAGCAGTCTGAGACTAGCGGAGCAAGAGACCCAGTACTTC. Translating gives CASSLRLAEQETQYF.

CDR3 residues: CASSPGGGETQYF. In DNA form, the CDR3 reads TGTGCCAGTAGTCCCGGGGGTGGGGAGACCCAGTACTTC. The chain employs TRBV19 and TRBJ2-5; a possible D gene is TRBD2 (6 bases). Per germline, CDR1 LNHDA and CDR2 SQIVND (reference sequence). CDR3 length equals 13 residues. Trimming shortened V by 5 bases and J by 5 bases, and 12 bases separated the two germline ends.

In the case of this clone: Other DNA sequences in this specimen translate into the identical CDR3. The CDR3 is CASSYSPGGDYGYTF. The CDR3 coding sequence is TGTGCCAGCAGTTACTCTCCAGGGGGGGACTATGGCTACACCTTC. V usage is TRBV6-6 and J usage is TRBJ1-2; 7 nucleotides align to TRBD1. Germline V gene lookup returns CDR1 MNHNY and CDR2 SVGAGI (reference sequence). J gave up 3 bases and V 0 bases, and 4 bases lay outside the gene matches. There are 15 residues in the CDR3.